The 24 T cell receptor beta chains below all came from one sample that was sequenced in a study of T cell repertoires in cytomegalovirus infection. TCRdb re-derived calls from the reads in MiXCR, one entry per CDR3 protein. The table shows fewer than 550,000 distinct CDR3 sequences, with approximately 31% occurring only once. Sample: PBMCs. These receptors all come from a human donor in good health (CMV status not recorded). Some clones in this sample may be carry-over from other donors' samples.

This clonotype was seen ten or more times. This chain uses TRBV19 with TRBJ2-3; D might be TRBD1 (5 bases). V gave up 5 bases and J gave up 4 bases, with 10 bases separating them. CDR3 size: 13 residues. Germline V CDR1 and CDR2: LNHDA, SQIVND (reference sequence). DNA of the CDR3: TGTGCCAGTAGTTTTCACAGGCCAGATACGCAGTATTTT. Its translation is CASSFHRPDTQYF.

The rearrangement links TRBV2 to TRBJ1-1, with D possibly matching TRBD1 (6 bases). This CDR3 is 13 amino acids long. Germline V CDR1 and CDR2: SNHLY, FYNNEI. V shed 5 bases and J shed 6 bases, with 13 bases lying between them. The CDR3 protein is CASSSQDSPEAFF. Here the CDR3 DNA reads TGTGCCAGCAGTTCCCAGGACAGCCCTGAAGCTTTCTTT.

V is TRBV6-5 and J is TRBJ1-5, with D maybe TRBD1 (6 bases). This CDR3 region has 15 residues. The germline V gene encodes CDR1 MNHEY and CDR2 SVGAGI. The germline V and J ends were trimmed by 0 bases and 4 bases, with 10 bases remaining between them. CDR3: CASSYSQGINQPQHF. CDR3 DNA: TGTGCCAGCAGTTACTCCCAGGGGATAAATCAGCCCCAGCATTTT.

Concerning this clonotype itself: Relative to the germline gene, one junction end is altered; a read error may explain this. The CDR3 region is CASSRQGSLGEALF. CDR3 sequence (DNA): TGTGCCAGCAGCCGACAGGGGAGTTTGGGGGAAGCTTTGTTT. The rearrangement joins TRBV7-9 to TRBJ1-1; 8 bases match TRBD1. Germline CDR1 reads SEHNR; CDR2 reads FQNEAQ (reference sequence). The CDR3 totals 14 residues.

This clonotype was picked up many times. This rearrangement joins TRBV28 to TRBJ1-1; D gene uncertain. CDR3 length equals 13 residues. Germline CDR1 MDHEN, CDR2 SYDVKM. Trimming removed 6 bases at V and 7 bases at J, with 15 bases between. The CDR3 DNA reads TGTGCCAGCAGCCCACTGGTCGAGAGTGAAGCTTTCTTT. Protein sequence: CASSPLVESEAFF.

V and J are TRBV2 and TRBJ2-2; 10 nucleotides align to TRBD2. Trimming removed 4 bases from V and 5 bases from J; junction bases left unmatched: 4. Germline CDR1 SNHLY, CDR2 FYNNEI. This CDR3 is 15 amino acids long. CDR3 in DNA: TGTGCCAGCAGTGTTCCTAGCGGGGGTACCGGGGAGCTGTTTTTT. Translated: CASSVPSGGTGELFF.

This clonotype was seen only a few times. The CDR3 loop reads CASSYLVSYEQYF. The DNA of the CDR3 is TGTGCCAGCAGTTACCTCGTGTCCTACGAGCAGTACTTC. The V gene is TRBV6-9, the J gene TRBJ2-7; D gene ambiguous. V dropped 3 bases and J dropped 1 base, with 7 bases sitting between them. The CDR3 totals 13 residues. CDR1 is MNHGY, CDR2 SVAAGI, per germline.

Only a few counts were recorded for this clonotype. V is TRBV6-6 and J is TRBJ2-5; D possibly corresponds to TRBD2 (5 bases). Trimming left V 8 bases short and J 2 bases short, with 12 bases between. Germline CDR1 is MNHNY and CDR2 is SVGAGI (reference sequence). The CDR3 runs 13 residues. The CDR3 region is CASERTLQETQYF. The CDR3, as DNA: TGTGCCAGCGAGAGGACTCTGCAAGAGACCCAGTACTTC.

This clonotype was observed a few times. The genes are TRBV20-1 and TRBJ1-1; D is unclear. CDR3 length equals 16 residues. Germline CDR1 is DFQATT and CDR2 is SNEGSKA (reference sequence). Trimming stripped 0 bases from V and 0 bases from J, with 14 bases between. The CDR3 loop is CSARETRWQVNTEAFF. CDR3 coding DNA: TGCAGTGCTAGAGAAACCAGGTGGCAAGTGAACACTGAAGCTTTCTTT.

This clonotype was seen many times. The rearrangement joins TRBV11-2 to TRBJ2-1; 11 bases are shared with TRBD2. Germline V lookup: CDR1 SGHAT, CDR2 FQNNGV. Trimming removed 0 bases from V and 2 bases from J; junction bases left unmatched: 3. The CDR3 covers 17 residues. CDR3 region: CASSLDTLAGAYNEQFF. CDR3 nucleotides: TGTGCCAGCAGCTTAGATACACTAGCGGGGGCCTACAATGAGCAGTTCTTC.

The sample holds one count of this clonotype. The chain recombines TRBV2 with TRBJ1-6; D possibly corresponds to TRBD1 (5 bases). The CDR3 runs to 13 residues. The germline V gene encodes CDR1 SNHLY and CDR2 FYNNEI. The V and J ends lost 3 bases and 6 bases respectively, with 6 bases between them. CDR3 coding DNA: TGTGCCAGCAGTGACAGGGTTAATTCACCCCTCCACTTT. This translates into CASSDRVNSPLHF.

For this clonotype: Germline and junction disagree at one end, which may indicate a read error. CDR3 loop: CASRGTPSGSNFLTF. CDR3 nucleotides: TGTGCCAGCAGGGGTACGCCCTCTGGGTCCAACTTCCTGACTTTC. V gene TRBV6-8 combines with J gene TRBJ2-6; D ambiguous. CDR1 is MNHGY and CDR2 is SAAAGT in the germline V gene. This CDR3 has 15 residues.

The chain links TRBV4-2 to TRBJ2-7; 11 positions match TRBD2. From germline, CDR1 is LGHNA and CDR2 YNFKEQ. The ends lost 1 base at V and 4 bases at J; junction bases unmatched: 3. The CDR3 spans 15 residues. The CDR3 bases are TGTGCCAGCAGCCAAGCTGCTAGCGGGGGGTACGAGCAGTACTTC. Translated: CASSQAASGGYEQYF.

Ten or more counts support this clonotype. The chain is built from TRBV5-5 and TRBJ2-2; D unresolved. Trimming removed 1 base at V and 0 bases at J, with 7 bases between. Germline CDR1 is SGHKS and CDR2 is YYEKEE (reference sequence). The CDR3 spans 15 residues. For the CDR3, the DNA is TGTGCCAGCAGCTTGCGGCCGGCGAACACCGGGGAGCTGTTTTTT. This translates into CASSLRPANTGELFF. Filled out from reference TRBV5-5 and TRBJ2-2, the complete variable domain reads DAGVTQSPTHLIKTRGQQVTLRCSPISGHKSVSWYQQVLGQGPQFIFQYYEKEERGRGNFPDRFSARQFPNYSSELNVNALLLGDSALYLCASSLRPANTGELFFGEGSRLTVL.

In this sample, this clonotype turned up many times. The genes are TRBV7-2 and TRBJ1-5; tentative D call: TRBD1 (6 bases). Germline loops: CDR1 SGHTA, CDR2 FQGNSA. CDR3 size: 16 residues. Trimming took 4 bases from V and 2 from J, leaving 15 bases between them. CDR3 amino acids: CASSSLQGRGNQPQHF. DNA for the CDR3: TGTGCCAGCAGCTCATTACAGGGCCGTGGCAATCAGCCCCAGCATTTT.

This chain joins TRBV5-4 and TRBJ2-3; 8 positions match TRBD2. The CDR3 sequence is 20 residues long. Germline-derived CDR1 and CDR2 are SGHNT and YYREEE (reference sequence). After removal of 0 bases from V and 0 bases from J, the junction contained 15 bases not matched to a gene. CDR3 nucleotides: TGTGCCAGCAGCTTGGGGATCTACGAGCTAGCGGGCTCTAGCACAGATACGCAGTATTTT. Translation gives CASSLGIYELAGSSTDTQYF.

The chain links TRBV6-1 to TRBJ1-5; D not resolved. Trimming removed 6 bases at V and 0 bases at J, with 30 bases between. CDR3 length: 21 residues. Germline-derived CDR1 and CDR2 are MNHNS and SASEGT. The DNA of the CDR3 is TGTGCCAGCAGCGAAATCCCGCTGGCAGGCCCCAGCTTCTATAGCAATCAGCCCCAGCATTTT. Translating it yields CASSEIPLAGPSFYSNQPQHF.

The gene calls are TRBV12-3 or TRBV12-4 and TRBJ2-1; 8 bases map to TRBD2. CDR3 length: 16 residues. After removal of 6 bases from V and 5 bases from J, the junction contained 12 bases not matched to a gene. The CDR3 spells CASRLLGLEVNNEQFF. The CDR3 coding sequence is TGTGCCAGCAGACTTCTGGGACTAGAGGTAAACAATGAGCAGTTCTTC.

The chain recombines TRBV14 with TRBJ2-7; D unclear. Looked up from germline, CDR1 is SGHDN and CDR2 is FVKESK. The V end lost 0 bases, the J end lost 4 bases, and 4 bases lay between the germline ends. The CDR3 extends over 12 amino acids. The CDR3: CASSQDWYEQYF. The CDR3 DNA reads as TGTGCCAGCAGCCAAGATTGGTACGAGCAGTACTTC.

The chain employs TRBV6-6 and TRBJ2-1, with TRBD2 as a possible D gene (5 bases). This CDR3 contains 12 residues. The V gene lost 0 bases and the J gene lost 15 bases, with 12 bases spanning the gap. The germline gives CDR1 MNHNY, CDR2 SVGAGI (reference sequence). The CDR3 DNA is TGTGCCAGCAGTTACTCGGCTAGCAGGTCGTTCTTC. Translating gives CASSYSASRSFF.

This clonotype was seen many times. V gene TRBV7-2 combines with J gene TRBJ2-3, with D tentatively TRBD1 or TRBD2 (5 bases each). Trimming pared 3 bases from V and 0 bases from J, leaving 19 bases between. This CDR3 is built from 18 residues. Germline loops: CDR1 SGHTA, CDR2 FQGNSA. CDR3 DNA sequence: TGTGCCAGCAGCTTGGGGGTATTTAGAGACAGTAGCACAGATACGCAGTATTTT. Residues: CASSLGVFRDSSTDTQYF.

To note about this clonotype: This sequence may be a read error, since a much larger clone differs from it by one base. The genes are TRBV6-1 and TRBJ2-2; TRBD1 matches at 8 bases. Per germline, CDR1 MNHNS and CDR2 SASEGT. Trimming took 9 bases from V and 1 from J; bases not matched to a gene: 4. This CDR3 contains 14 residues. The CDR3 region has the DNA TGTGCCAGTCGGGGACAGGTGAACACCGGGGAGCTGTTTTTT. Amino acid sequence: CASRGQVNTGELFF.

The chain joins TRBV12-3 or TRBV12-4 to TRBJ2-1, with D perhaps matching TRBD1 (5 bases). V was trimmed by 6 bases and J by 0 bases, leaving 15 bases between them. The CDR3 is 16 residues long. In DNA, the CDR3 is TGTGCCAGCAGCCCCCAGGGCCTAAACTCCTACAATGAGCAGTTCTTC. It encodes CASSPQGLNSYNEQFF.

The V call is TRBV11-2, the J call TRBJ2-1, with 9 positions matching TRBD2. The junction had 9 bases not matched to a gene; V was cut back by 1 base and J by 8 bases. The CDR3 length is 16 residues. CDR1 is SGHAT, CDR2 FQNNGV, per germline. The chain's CDR3 is CASSLGHTGTSHEQFF. The CDR3 DNA reads TGTGCCAGCAGCTTAGGCCACACCGGGACTAGCCATGAGCAGTTCTTC. Combining the CDR3 with reference TRBV11-2 and TRBJ2-1 gives the whole variable domain EAGVAQSPRYKIIEKRQSVAFWCNPISGHATLYWYQQILGQGPKLLIQFQNNGVVDDSQLPKDRFSAERLKGVDSTLKIQPAKLEDSAVYLCASSLGHTGTSHEQFFGPGTRLTVL.